A single sample is the source of the 20 T cell receptor beta chains below, sequenced in a study of blood T cell repertoires in COVID-19. Generated by immunoSEQ multiplex PCR, the TCRdb table keeps only in-frame clones and is missing some. The table shows 250,000 to 350,000 clones, with roughly nine tenths occurring only once. Sequenced sample: peripheral blood. All receptors derive from a woman between 50 and 59 years old who had recovered from COVID-19.

The chain combines TRBV4-3 with TRBJ2-2; 7 nucleotides align to TRBD1. Germline loops: CDR1 LGHNA, CDR2 YSLEER. V lost 4 bases to trimming and J lost 5 bases; unmatched junction nucleotides: 4. The CDR3 consists of 14 residues. Written as DNA, the CDR3 is TGCGCCAGCAGCCGGTTGACAGGGACCGGGGAGCTGTTTTTT. Amino acids: CASSRLTGTGELFF.

The chain links TRBV27 to TRBJ2-7; D may be TRBD1 (7 bases). This CDR3 has 16 amino acids. Trimming shortened V by 2 bases and J by 0 bases, and 14 bases separated the two germline ends. Germline V lookup: CDR1 MNHEY, CDR2 SMNVEV (reference sequence). The CDR3 DNA is TGTGCCAGCAGTTTAAACCCTCAGGGGGGCTCCTACGAGCAGTACTTC. Its translation is CASSLNPQGGSYEQYF.

With regard to this clone: Germline is not matched at one junction end, which may reflect a read error. The CDR3 nucleotides are TGTGCTAGCAGCTCGACAGGGCCTCTGGGACTAGCGGGGAACACCGGGGAGCTGTTTTTT. Amino acids: CASSSTGPLGLAGNTGELFF. This chain joins TRBV7-7 and TRBJ2-2, with 12 bases identical to TRBD2. Per germline, CDR1 SSHAT and CDR2 FNYEAQ (reference sequence). The CDR3 is 20 residues long.

The chain uses TRBV7-2 and TRBJ1-2; no definite D call. The ends were cut back, 4 bases at V and 0 bases at J, with 12 bases in the middle. The CDR3 loop spans 15 amino acids. Per germline, CDR1 SGHTA and CDR2 FQGNSA. In DNA form, the CDR3 reads TGTGCCAGCAGCTGGAGGGCAGAAGCTAACTATGGCTACACCTTC. It is translated as CASSWRAEANYGYTF.

The chain couples TRBV5-1 to TRBJ2-7; 11 positions agree with TRBD1. Germline values: CDR1 SGHRS, CDR2 YFSETQ. The CDR3 covers 15 residues. The V gene end was trimmed by 3 bases and the J gene end by 3 bases; junction bases not matched to a gene: 5. CDR3 sequence (DNA): TGCGCCAGCAGCTGGGACAGGGGGATAGGCTACGAGCAGTACTTC. This gives the protein CASSWDRGIGYEQYF.

The chain employs TRBV19 and TRBJ2-2; no definite D call. The length of the CDR3 is 15 residues. V lost 3 bases and J 1 base, leaving 9 bases between the germline ends. CDR1 is LNHDA, CDR2 SQIVND, per germline (reference sequence). The CDR3 DNA reads as TGTGCCAGTAGTATGAGTATAGTGAACACCGGGGAGCTGTTTTTT. This sequence encodes CASSMSIVNTGELFF.

The chain uses TRBV10-3 and TRBJ2-3, with D possibly being TRBD2 (5 bases). This CDR3 has 13 amino acids. Between the trimmed V and J ends, which lost 3 bases and 9 bases, there was a span of 13 bases. Germline V gene data show CDR1 as ENHRY and CDR2 as SYGVKD. As DNA, the CDR3 is TGTGCCATCAGTGATCTAGCTTCCCTGACGCAGTATTTT. It is translated as CAISDLASLTQYF.

This clone appeared once. The J gene is TRBJ2-3, the V gene TRBV12-3 or TRBV12-4; possible D gene TRBD1, 5 bases. V was shortened by 7 bases and J by 2 bases, with 10 bases between the two germline ends. The CDR3 loop spans 13 amino acids. For the CDR3, the DNA is TGTGCCAGCAACAGGATCCCCACAGATACGCAGTATTTT. Translation: CASNRIPTDTQYF.

The chain recombines TRBV6-5 with TRBJ2-3; 8 bases line up with TRBD1. The germline V gene has CDR1 MNHEY and CDR2 SVGAGI. V lost 6 bases, J lost 2 bases, and 4 bases stayed unmatched. The CDR3 has 14 residues. CDR3 in DNA: TGTGCCAGCAGCGACAGGGGTCCCACAGATACGCAGTATTTT. This gives the protein CASSDRGPTDTQYF.

The chain couples TRBV27 to TRBJ2-1; 9 bases match TRBD2. The junction had 8 bases not matched to a gene; V was cut back by 5 bases and J by 6 bases. CDR1 and CDR2 (germline): MNHEY, SMNVEV (reference sequence). The CDR3 has 15 amino acids. CDR3 in DNA: TGTGCCAGCAGTCACCATTCGACTAGCGGCAATGAGCAGTTCTTC. This translates into CASSHHSTSGNEQFF.

V usage is TRBV7-8 and J usage is TRBJ1-2; D perhaps matches TRBD1 (5 bases). V was clipped by 0 bases and J by 4 bases, with 15 bases between them. Germline assignment: CDR1 SGHVS and CDR2 FQNEAQ. This CDR3 is built from 16 residues. The CDR3 spells CASSLAAGRVGYGYTF. CDR3 in DNA: TGTGCCAGCAGCTTAGCGGCCGGCAGGGTAGGCTATGGCTACACCTTC.

This clone was picked up one time. The chain carries TRBV20-1 and TRBJ1-2; no clear D. CDR1 and CDR2 (germline): DFQATT, SNEGSKA (reference sequence). The CDR3 spans 13 residues. Trimming removed 3 bases from V and 1 base from J, with 9 bases in between. In DNA form, the CDR3 reads TGCAGTGCTAGTTCCAGCGTTAACTATGGCTACACCTTC. Translation gives CSASSSVNYGYTF.

This clone was seen a few times. The gene calls are TRBV4-2 and TRBJ2-1, with 7 bases aligning to TRBD2. The CDR3 is 17 amino acids. V was pared by 0 bases and J by 4 bases, with 9 bases of the junction left unmatched. The germline V gene has CDR1 LGHNA and CDR2 YNFKEQ. CDR3 sequence reads: CASSQELSGVTYNEQFF. In nucleotides, the CDR3 is TGTGCCAGCAGCCAAGAGCTAAGCGGGGTCACTTACAATGAGCAGTTCTTC.

The chain couples TRBV6-5 to TRBJ2-1; possibly TRBD2 for D (7 bases). The CDR3 is 14 residues long. The V end was cut by 10 bases, the J end by 4 bases, with 17 bases between. CDR1 and CDR2 (germline): MNHEY, SVGAGI. The CDR3 nucleotides read TGTGCCATCGTCCCGGGGGGCCGTTACAATGAGCAGTTCTTC. Translated, it gives CAIVPGGRYNEQFF.

V gene TRBV27 combines with J gene TRBJ2-7; D not resolved. V was clipped by 1 base and J by 3 bases, with 10 bases between them. Germline values: CDR1 MNHEY, CDR2 SMNVEV (reference sequence). The CDR3 length is 14 residues. In DNA, the CDR3 is TGTGCCAGCAGTTTATTACTGGGCCGCTACGAGCAGTACTTC. This encodes CASSLLLGRYEQYF.

The chain combines TRBV29-1 with TRBJ1-2, with TRBD1 matching over 9 bases. From germline, CDR1 is SQVTM and CDR2 ANQGSEA. This CDR3 is 15 amino acids long. Trimming took 5 bases from V and 3 from J; bases not matched to a gene: 10. The chain's CDR3 is CSVRQGGSRDYGYTF. CDR3 in DNA: TGCAGCGTTAGACAGGGGGGTTCTAGGGACTATGGCTACACCTTC.

This clone was recorded once. The chain is built from TRBV5-1 and TRBJ2-2; 9 nucleotides match TRBD2. Germline CDR1 and CDR2: SGHRS and YFSETQ. The CDR3 is 16 amino acids. V was clipped by 4 bases and J by 0 bases; unmatched bases: 4. CDR3 in DNA: TGCGCCAGCAGCCCTAGGACTAGCGCGAACACCGGGGAGCTGTTTTTT. Protein: CASSPRTSANTGELFF.

V and J are TRBV30 and TRBJ2-2; D call uncertain. V lost 4 bases and J 1 base, leaving 13 bases between the germline ends. The CDR3 runs to 15 residues. Germline V gives CDR1 GTSNPN, CDR2 SVGIG (reference sequence). The CDR3 spells CAWIRHHRNTGELFF. The CDR3 DNA is TGTGCCTGGATTAGACATCACAGGAACACCGGGGAGCTGTTTTTT.

The J gene is TRBJ2-3, the V gene TRBV19; TRBD1 might be the D (5 bases). The V gene's germline CDR1 is LNHDA and CDR2 SQIVND (reference sequence). CDR3 size: 14 residues. Trimming removed 5 bases from V and 2 bases from J, with 11 bases in between. DNA for the CDR3: TGTGCCAGTAGTGTGGACACCTACACAGATACGCAGTATTTT. Translation gives CASSVDTYTDTQYF.

This clone was counted between two and nine times. This chain joins TRBV4-3 and TRBJ1-6; unclear D gene. CDR1 is LGHNA and CDR2 is YSLEER in the germline V gene. This CDR3 comprises 14 residues. V lost 1 base, J lost 7 bases, and 8 bases lay in between. The CDR3 DNA reads TGCGCCAGCAGCCAAGTTGCCAGAAATTCACCCCTCCACTTT. Protein: CASSQVARNSPLHF.